Shown below are 2 T cell receptor beta chains from a single sample sequenced in a study of shared clonotypes between healthy human individuals. Profiled with immunoSEQ multiplex PCR; TCRdb holds only in-frame clones, not every one. Here the sample spans approximately 1.4 million clones, roughly 98% being singletons. Sequenced sample: naive CD4+ T cells sorted from blood. Sample subset: CD45RA+ positively selected. Receptor source: a man aged 25 to 40 in good health.

The chain joins TRBV6-1 to TRBJ2-2; D remains unclear. Germline V gene data show CDR1 as MNHNS and CDR2 as SASEGT. With 7 bases removed from V and 0 bases from J, the gap between germline ends came to 6 bases. This CDR3 has 13 residues. CDR3 sequence: CASKPSNTGELFF. The CDR3 DNA reads TGTGCCAGCAAACCCTCGAACACCGGGGAGCTGTTTTTT.

The V call is TRBV7-9, the J call TRBJ2-7; D perhaps matches TRBD1 (6 bases). Germline V gene sequence: CDR1 SEHNR, CDR2 FQNEAQ (reference sequence). The CDR3 is made up of 14 amino acids. The V end lost 3 bases, the J end lost 1 base, and 10 bases lay between the germline ends. The CDR3 DNA sequence: TGTGCCAGCAGCTTGGGCAGGGGTTCCTACGAGCAGTACTTC. This sequence encodes CASSLGRGSYEQYF.